The clone carrying this T cell receptor beta chain was seen a few times. What it binds is unknown. Other DNA variants within this sample encode the same CDR3. All the people who gave samples were healthy bone marrow donors. This sample stems from a study of cytomegalovirus exposure and HLA in healthy donors. Findings of the study overall: Data from an earlier analysis indicated that most TCR beta V segments were productive either about 90% or about 30% of the time.

Primers for the PCR totalled 60 Vbeta and 13 Jbeta. Produced via immunoSEQ multiplex PCR; TCRdb's table is partial and in-frame only. This table has approximately 140,000 clones, around 80% appearing once. Trimming stripped 2 bases from V and 2 bases from J, with 5 bases between. Germline-derived CDR1 and CDR2 are SGDLS and YYNGEE. This CDR3 has 13 amino acids. The sequence derives from a man aged 40-49 years in good health and CMV-seropositive. The genes are TRBV9 and TRBJ2-1; D is uncertain. Specimen: PBMCs. The CDR3 spells CASSVRAYNEQFF. As DNA, the CDR3 is TGTGCCAGCAGCGTTAGAGCCTACAATGAGCAGTTCTTC.